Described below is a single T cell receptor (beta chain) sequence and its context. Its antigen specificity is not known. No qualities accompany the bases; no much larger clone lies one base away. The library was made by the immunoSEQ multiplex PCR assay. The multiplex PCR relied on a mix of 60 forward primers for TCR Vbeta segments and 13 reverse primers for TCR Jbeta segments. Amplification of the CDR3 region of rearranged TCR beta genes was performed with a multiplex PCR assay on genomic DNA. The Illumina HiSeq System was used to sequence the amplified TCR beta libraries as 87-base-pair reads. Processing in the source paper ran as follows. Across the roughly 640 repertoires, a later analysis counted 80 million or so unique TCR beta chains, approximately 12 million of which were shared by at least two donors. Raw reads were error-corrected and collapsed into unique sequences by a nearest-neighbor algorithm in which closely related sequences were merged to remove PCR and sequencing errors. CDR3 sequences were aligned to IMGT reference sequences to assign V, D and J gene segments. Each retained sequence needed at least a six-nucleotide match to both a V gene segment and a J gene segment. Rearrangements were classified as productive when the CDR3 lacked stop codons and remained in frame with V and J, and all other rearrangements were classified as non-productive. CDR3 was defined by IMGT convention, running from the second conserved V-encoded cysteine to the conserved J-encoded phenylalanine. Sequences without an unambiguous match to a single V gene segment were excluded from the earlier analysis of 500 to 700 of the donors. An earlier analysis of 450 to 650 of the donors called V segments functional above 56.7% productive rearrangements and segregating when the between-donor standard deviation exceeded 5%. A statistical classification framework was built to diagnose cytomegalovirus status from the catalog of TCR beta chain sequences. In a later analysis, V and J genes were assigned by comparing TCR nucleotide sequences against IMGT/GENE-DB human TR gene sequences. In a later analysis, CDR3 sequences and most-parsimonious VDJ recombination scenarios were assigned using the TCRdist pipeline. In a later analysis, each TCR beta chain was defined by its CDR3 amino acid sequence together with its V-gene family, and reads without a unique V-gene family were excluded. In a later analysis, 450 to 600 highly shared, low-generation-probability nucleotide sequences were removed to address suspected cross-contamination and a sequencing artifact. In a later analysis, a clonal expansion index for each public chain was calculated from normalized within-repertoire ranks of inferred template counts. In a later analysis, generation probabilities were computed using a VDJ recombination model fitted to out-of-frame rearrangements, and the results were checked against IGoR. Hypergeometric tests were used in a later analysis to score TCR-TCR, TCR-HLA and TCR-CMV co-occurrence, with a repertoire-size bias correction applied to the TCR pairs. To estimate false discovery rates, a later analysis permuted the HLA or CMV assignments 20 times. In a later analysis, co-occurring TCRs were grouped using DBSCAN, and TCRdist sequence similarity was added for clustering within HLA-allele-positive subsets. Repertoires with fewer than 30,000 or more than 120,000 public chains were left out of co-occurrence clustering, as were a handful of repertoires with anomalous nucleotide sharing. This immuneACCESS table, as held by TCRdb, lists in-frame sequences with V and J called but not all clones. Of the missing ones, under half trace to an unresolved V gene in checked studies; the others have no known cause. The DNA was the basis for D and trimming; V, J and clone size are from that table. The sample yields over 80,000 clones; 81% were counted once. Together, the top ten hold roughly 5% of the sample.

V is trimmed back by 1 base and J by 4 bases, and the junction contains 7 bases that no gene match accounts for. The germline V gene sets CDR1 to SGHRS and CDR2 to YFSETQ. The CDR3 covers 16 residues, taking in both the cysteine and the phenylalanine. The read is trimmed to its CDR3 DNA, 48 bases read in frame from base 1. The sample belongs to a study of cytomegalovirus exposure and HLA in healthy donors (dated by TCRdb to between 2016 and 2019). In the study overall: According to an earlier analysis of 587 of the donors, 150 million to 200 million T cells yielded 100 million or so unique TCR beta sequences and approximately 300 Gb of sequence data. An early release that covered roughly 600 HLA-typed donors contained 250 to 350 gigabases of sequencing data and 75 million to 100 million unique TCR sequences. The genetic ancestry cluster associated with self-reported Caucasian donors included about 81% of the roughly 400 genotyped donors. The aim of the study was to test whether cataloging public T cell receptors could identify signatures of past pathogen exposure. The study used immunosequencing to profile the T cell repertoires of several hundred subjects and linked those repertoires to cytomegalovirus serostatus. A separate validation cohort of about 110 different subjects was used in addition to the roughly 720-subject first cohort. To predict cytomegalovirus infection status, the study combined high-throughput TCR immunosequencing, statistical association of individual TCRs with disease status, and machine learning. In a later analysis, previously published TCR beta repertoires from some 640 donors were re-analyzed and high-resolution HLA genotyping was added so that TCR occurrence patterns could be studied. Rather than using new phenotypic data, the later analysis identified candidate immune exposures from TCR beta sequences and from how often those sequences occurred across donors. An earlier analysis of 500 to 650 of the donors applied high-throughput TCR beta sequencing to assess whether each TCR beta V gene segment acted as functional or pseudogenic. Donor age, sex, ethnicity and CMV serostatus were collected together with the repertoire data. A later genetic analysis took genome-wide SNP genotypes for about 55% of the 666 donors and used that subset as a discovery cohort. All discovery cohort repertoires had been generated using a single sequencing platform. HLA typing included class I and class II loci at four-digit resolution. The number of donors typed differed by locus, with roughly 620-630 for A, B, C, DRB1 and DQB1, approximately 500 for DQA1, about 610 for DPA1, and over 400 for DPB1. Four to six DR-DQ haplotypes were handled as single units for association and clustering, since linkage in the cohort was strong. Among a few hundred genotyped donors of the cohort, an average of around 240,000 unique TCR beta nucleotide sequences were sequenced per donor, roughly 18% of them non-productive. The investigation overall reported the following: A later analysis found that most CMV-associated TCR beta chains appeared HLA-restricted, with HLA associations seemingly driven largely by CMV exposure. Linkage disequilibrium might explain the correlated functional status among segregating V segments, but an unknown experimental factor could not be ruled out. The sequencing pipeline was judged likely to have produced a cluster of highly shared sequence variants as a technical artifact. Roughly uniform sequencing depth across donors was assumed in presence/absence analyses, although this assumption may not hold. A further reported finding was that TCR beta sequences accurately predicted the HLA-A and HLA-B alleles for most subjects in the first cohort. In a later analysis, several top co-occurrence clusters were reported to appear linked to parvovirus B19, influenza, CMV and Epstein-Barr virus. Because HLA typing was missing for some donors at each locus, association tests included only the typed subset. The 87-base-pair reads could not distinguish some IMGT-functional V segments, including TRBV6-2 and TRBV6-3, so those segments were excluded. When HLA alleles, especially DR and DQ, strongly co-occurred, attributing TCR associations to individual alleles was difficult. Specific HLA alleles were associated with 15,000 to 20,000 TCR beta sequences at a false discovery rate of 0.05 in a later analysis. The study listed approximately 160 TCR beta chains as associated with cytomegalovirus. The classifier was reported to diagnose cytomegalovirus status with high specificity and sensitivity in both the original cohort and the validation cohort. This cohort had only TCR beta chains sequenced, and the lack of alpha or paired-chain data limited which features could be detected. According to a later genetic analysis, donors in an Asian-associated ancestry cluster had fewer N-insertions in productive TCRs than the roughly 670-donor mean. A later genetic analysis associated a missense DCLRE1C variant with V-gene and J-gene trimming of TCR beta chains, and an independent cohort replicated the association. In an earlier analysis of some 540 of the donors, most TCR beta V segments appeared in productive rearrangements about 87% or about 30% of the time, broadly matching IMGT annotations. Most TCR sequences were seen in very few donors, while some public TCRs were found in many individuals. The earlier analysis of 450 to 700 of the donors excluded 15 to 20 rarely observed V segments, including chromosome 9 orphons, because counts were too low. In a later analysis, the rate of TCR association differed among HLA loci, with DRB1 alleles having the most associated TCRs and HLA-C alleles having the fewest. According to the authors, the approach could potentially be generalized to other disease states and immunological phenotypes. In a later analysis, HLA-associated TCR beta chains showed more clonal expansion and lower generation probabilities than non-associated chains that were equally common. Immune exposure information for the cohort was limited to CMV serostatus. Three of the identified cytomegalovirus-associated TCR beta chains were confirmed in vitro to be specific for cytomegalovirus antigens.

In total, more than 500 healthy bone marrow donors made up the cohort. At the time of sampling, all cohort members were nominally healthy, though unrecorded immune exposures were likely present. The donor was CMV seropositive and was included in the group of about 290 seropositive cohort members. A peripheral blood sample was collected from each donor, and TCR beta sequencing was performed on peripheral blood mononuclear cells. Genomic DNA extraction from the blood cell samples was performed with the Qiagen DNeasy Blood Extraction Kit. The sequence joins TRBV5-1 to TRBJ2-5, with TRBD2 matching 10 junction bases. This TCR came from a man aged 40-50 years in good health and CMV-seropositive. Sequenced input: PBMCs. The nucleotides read TGCGCCAGCAGCTTGAGGGCTAGCGGGAGTGGAGAGACCCAGTACTTC. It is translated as CASSLRASGSGETQYF. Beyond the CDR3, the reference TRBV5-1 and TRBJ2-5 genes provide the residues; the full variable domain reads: KAGVTQTPRYLIKTRGQQVTLSCSPISGHRSVSWYQQTPGQGLQFLFEYFSETQRNKGNFPGRFSGRQFSNSRSEMNVSTLELGDSALYLCASSLRASGSGETQYFGPGTRLLVL.